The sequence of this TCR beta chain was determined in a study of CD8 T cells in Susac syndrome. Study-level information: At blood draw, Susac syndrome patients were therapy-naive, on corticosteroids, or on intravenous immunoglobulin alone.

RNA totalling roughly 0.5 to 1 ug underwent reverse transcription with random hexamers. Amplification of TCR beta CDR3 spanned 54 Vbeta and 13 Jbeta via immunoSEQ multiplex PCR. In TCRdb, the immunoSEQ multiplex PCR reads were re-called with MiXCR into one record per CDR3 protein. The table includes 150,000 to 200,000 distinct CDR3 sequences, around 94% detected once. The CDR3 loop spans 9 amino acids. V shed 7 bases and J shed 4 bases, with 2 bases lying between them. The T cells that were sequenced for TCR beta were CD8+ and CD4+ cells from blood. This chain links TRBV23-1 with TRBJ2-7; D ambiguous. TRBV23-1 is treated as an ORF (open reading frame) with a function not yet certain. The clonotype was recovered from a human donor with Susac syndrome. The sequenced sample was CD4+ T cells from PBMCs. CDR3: CASNYEQYF. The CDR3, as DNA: TGCGCCAGCAATTACGAGCAGTACTTC.